This record looks at one TCR beta chain sequence and its context. The PCR used 60 Vbeta and 13 Jbeta primers. Repertoires were generated with immunoSEQ multiplex PCR, while TCRdb's copy carries only in-frame clones and drops some. The table has fewer than 65,000 clones, roughly 86% seen once. This sample is part of a study of cytomegalovirus exposure and HLA in healthy donors. Per the germline V gene, CDR1 is SGHRS and CDR2 is YFSETQ. The CDR3 sequence is 13 residues long. The trim removed 3 bases at V and 10 bases at J, leaving 5 bases unmatched. The sequence was obtained from a man aged 18 to 35 in good health and CMV-seronegative. The V and J genes are TRBV5-1 and TRBJ2-1, with 9 bases aligning to TRBD1. The specimen sequenced was PBMCs. Here the CDR3 reads CASSYTGGGEQFF. CDR3 nucleotide sequence: TGCGCCAGCAGCTACACAGGGGGCGGGGAGCAGTTCTTC. Drawing the rest from reference TRBV5-1 and TRBJ2-1, the complete variable domain is KAGVTQTPRYLIKTRGQQVTLSCSPISGHRSVSWYQQTPGQGLQFLFEYFSETQRNKGNFPGRFSGRQFSNSRSEMNVSTLELGDSALYLCASSYTGGGEQFFGPGTRLTVL.